Each of the 17 T cell receptor beta chains below was sequenced from the same sample in a study of blood T cell repertoires in COVID-19. The repertoire was sequenced with immunoSEQ multiplex PCR; TCRdb's copy has only in-frame clones and lacks some. The data show around 150,000 clones, approximately 87% seen once. The sample consisted of peripheral blood. Receptor source: a man in his fifties with active COVID-19.

The rearrangement uses TRBV6-5 and TRBJ1-2, with TRBD1 matching over 8 bases. The ends lost 7 bases at V and 4 bases at J; junction bases unmatched: 5. The CDR3 has 13 amino acids. Germline assignment: CDR1 MNHEY and CDR2 SVGAGI. The CDR3 DNA reads as TGTGCCAGCACCCGGGGGACAGGCTATGGCTACACCTTC. It translates to CASTRGTGYGYTF.

The V gene is TRBV27, the J gene TRBJ2-7, with 9 bases that match TRBD2. Germline V CDR1 and CDR2: MNHEY, SMNVEV (reference sequence). This CDR3 comprises 15 residues. The trim removed 6 bases at V and 3 bases at J, leaving 9 bases unmatched. DNA of the CDR3: TGTGCCAGCAGCCAACCGGGACTAGCTGACTACGAGCAGTACTTC. Its translation is CASSQPGLADYEQYF.

This chain links TRBV4-1 with TRBJ1-4; a possible D gene is TRBD1 (6 bases). There are 15 residues in the CDR3. CDR1 is MGHRA, CDR2 YSYEKL, per germline. Deletions cut 0 bases from V and 6 bases from J, with 11 bases between. The CDR3 reads CASSQDEGVDEKLFF. CDR3 sequence (DNA): TGCGCCAGCAGCCAAGATGAGGGGGTCGATGAAAAACTGTTTTTT.

V is TRBV4-3 and J is TRBJ1-4, with D uncertain. Trimming pared 3 bases from V and 3 bases from J, leaving 5 bases between. Germline V gene sequence: CDR1 LGHNA, CDR2 YSLEER. The CDR3 consists of 13 residues. The CDR3 DNA sequence: TGCGCCAGCAGCCAGCGCCCTAATGAAAAACTGTTTTTT. It specifies CASSQRPNEKLFF.

V gene TRBV7-2 combines with J gene TRBJ1-6; a weak D match, TRBD1 (5 bases). The length of the CDR3 is 15 residues. The ends were cut back, 4 bases at V and 8 bases at J, with 15 bases in the middle. CDR1 and CDR2 (germline): SGHTA, FQGNSA. The CDR3 nucleotides are TGTGCCAGCAGCTCCTCCCGGGACTACTATTCACCCCTCCACTTT. Amino acids: CASSSSRDYYSPLHF. The full variable domain, in which reference TRBV7-2 and TRBJ1-6 provide the parts outside the CDR3, is GAGVSQSPSNKVTEKGKDVELRCDPISGHTALYWYRQSLGQGLEFLIYFQGNSAPDKSGLPSDRFSAERTGGSVSTLTIQRTQQEDSAVYLCASSSSRDYYSPLHFGNGTRLTVT.

The chain uses TRBV7-9 and TRBJ2-3, with TRBD2 identical over 7 bases. Germline loops: CDR1 SEHNR, CDR2 FQNEAQ (reference sequence). V lost 3 bases, J lost 0 bases, and 3 bases stayed unmatched. The CDR3 sequence is 15 residues long. The DNA for the CDR3 is TGTGCCAGCAGCTTGGGGGGGACTAGCACAGATACGCAGTATTTT. Translated, it gives CASSLGGTSTDTQYF.

The chain uses TRBV19 and TRBJ1-6; D not resolved. The V gene lost 5 bases and the J gene lost 9 bases, with 8 bases spanning the gap. CDR3 length: 12 amino acids. Germline V gene lookup returns CDR1 LNHDA and CDR2 SQIVND (reference sequence). The CDR3 nucleotides read TGTGCCAGTAGTGAACAGAGTTCACCCCTCCACTTT. Encoded protein: CASSEQSSPLHF. Complete variable domain (other parts from reference TRBV19 and TRBJ1-6): DGGITQSPKYLFRKEGQNVTLSCEQNLNHDAMYWYRQDPGQGLRLIYYSQIVNDFQKGDIAEGYSVSREKKESFPLTVTSAQKNPTAFYLCASSEQSSPLHFGNGTRLTVT.

This chain connects TRBV6-5 to TRBJ1-1; tentatively, D is TRBD1 (6 bases). V was shortened by 6 bases and J by 3 bases, with 14 bases between the two germline ends. Looked up from germline, CDR1 is MNHEY and CDR2 is SVGAGI. CDR3 length: 14 amino acids. In nucleotides, the CDR3 is TGTGCCAGCAGCCAAGACGGACAGTACACTGAAGCTTTCTTT. Translated, it gives CASSQDGQYTEAFF.

The chain joins TRBV2 to TRBJ2-1; 7 nucleotides agree with TRBD2. Per germline, CDR1 SNHLY and CDR2 FYNNEI. This CDR3 comprises 16 residues. V lost 6 bases, J lost 7 bases, and 15 bases stayed unmatched. The CDR3: CASSQEEGWGGNEQFF. The CDR3 region has the DNA TGTGCCAGCAGCCAAGAAGAGGGTTGGGGGGGTAATGAGCAGTTCTTC.

This rearrangement joins TRBV19 to TRBJ2-3; TRBD1 matches at 7 bases. The length of the CDR3 is 16 residues. Germline loops: CDR1 LNHDA, CDR2 SQIVND (reference sequence). Losses at the gene ends were 6 bases for V and 0 bases for J; bases not matched to a gene: 9. CDR3 protein: CASRGTDPSSTDTQYF. As DNA, the CDR3 is TGTGCCAGTAGAGGGACAGACCCTTCTAGCACAGATACGCAGTATTTT. Full variable domain (rest looked up from reference TRBV19 and TRBJ2-3): DGGITQSPKYLFRKEGQNVTLSCEQNLNHDAMYWYRQDPGQGLRLIYYSQIVNDFQKGDIAEGYSVSREKKESFPLTVTSAQKNPTAFYLCASRGTDPSSTDTQYFGPGTRLTVL.

This chain links TRBV3-1 (or the pseudogene TRBV3-2) with TRBJ1-1; 7 positions match TRBD1. The CDR3 sequence is 15 residues long. Germline-derived CDR1 and CDR2 are LGHDT and YNNKEL (reference sequence). V lost 1 base and J lost 3; bases outside the gene matches: 5. CDR3 residues: CASSQGPGGHTEAFF. CDR3 nucleotide sequence: TGTGCCAGCAGCCAAGGTCCAGGGGGGCACACTGAAGCTTTCTTT.

The V call is TRBV18, the J call TRBJ2-1; 10 bases agree with TRBD2. The V gene's germline CDR1 is KGHSH and CDR2 LQKENI. The CDR3 length is 18 residues. J lost 8 bases, V lost 3 bases, and 16 bases had no gene match. DNA of the CDR3: TGTGCCAGCTCACCCCTGAGGGCAAGCGGGGGGGCAGGCGATGAGCAGTTCTTC. Translating gives CASSPLRASGGAGDEQFF. The full variable domain, rest sourced from reference TRBV18 and TRBJ2-1, is NAGVMQNPRHLVRRRGQEARLRCSPMKGHSHVYWYRQLPEEGLKFMVYLQKENIIDESGMPKERFSAEFPKEGPSILRIQQVVRGDSAAYFCASSPLRASGGAGDEQFFGPGTRLTVL.

This chain links TRBV12-3 or TRBV12-4 with TRBJ2-5; D is perhaps TRBD1 (6 bases). The V and J ends lost 8 bases and 6 bases respectively, with 16 bases between them. This CDR3 has 13 amino acids. CDR3 bases: TGTGCCAGCTATAGAGGGGGTAGGCAGACCCAGTACTTC. Its translation is CASYRGGRQTQYF.

This clone was counted a single time. The chain uses TRBV18 and TRBJ1-5; tentatively, D is TRBD1 (6 bases). CDR3 size: 17 residues. Looked up from germline, CDR1 is KGHSH and CDR2 is LQKENI. V was trimmed by 0 bases and J by 7 bases, leaving 19 bases between them. The CDR3 DNA is TGTGCCAGCTCACCACCTGGCGGGGGCGCGGGGAACCAGCCCCAGCATTTT. Translation: CASSPPGGGAGNQPQHF. Using reference TRBV18 and TRBJ1-5 for the parts outside the CDR3, the full variable domain is NAGVMQNPRHLVRRRGQEARLRCSPMKGHSHVYWYRQLPEEGLKFMVYLQKENIIDESGMPKERFSAEFPKEGPSILRIQQVVRGDSAAYFCASSPPGGGAGNQPQHFGDGTRLSIL.

The chain recombines TRBV2 with TRBJ2-7; TRBD1 matches 10 bases. Trimming at V came to 7 bases and at J to 2 bases, leaving 8 bases not matched to a gene. There are 15 residues in the CDR3. Germline V gene lookup returns CDR1 SNHLY and CDR2 FYNNEI. The CDR3: CASTQGGTGAYEQYF. The CDR3 nucleotides read TGTGCCAGCACCCAAGGGGGGACAGGGGCCTACGAGCAGTACTTC.

The chain uses TRBV15 and TRBJ1-1; 7 nucleotides match TRBD1. Germline V gene lookup returns CDR1 LNHNV and CDR2 YYDKDF (reference sequence). J was trimmed by 2 bases and V by 9 bases; bases with no gene match: 9. The CDR3 spans 14 residues. In DNA, the CDR3 is TGTGCCACAAGCCCCGACAGGGTCAACACTGAAGCTTTCTTT. Protein sequence: CATSPDRVNTEAFF. The variable domain in full, with the rest retrieved from reference TRBV15 and TRBJ1-1, is DAMVIQNPRYQVTQFGKPVTLSCSQTLNHNVMYWYQQKSSQAPKLLFHYYDKDFNNEADTPDNFQSRRPNTSFCFLDIRSPGLGDTAMYLCATSPDRVNTEAFFGQGTRLTVV.

This chain connects TRBV9 to TRBJ2-1; 9 positions agree with TRBD1. The CDR3 contains 15 residues. V was clipped by 0 bases and J by 9 bases; unmatched bases: 7. CDR1 is SGDLS and CDR2 is YYNGEE in the germline V gene. This chain's CDR3 is CASSVDRGQWSEQFF. CDR3 coding DNA: TGTGCCAGCAGCGTAGACAGGGGGCAGTGGAGTGAGCAGTTCTTC.